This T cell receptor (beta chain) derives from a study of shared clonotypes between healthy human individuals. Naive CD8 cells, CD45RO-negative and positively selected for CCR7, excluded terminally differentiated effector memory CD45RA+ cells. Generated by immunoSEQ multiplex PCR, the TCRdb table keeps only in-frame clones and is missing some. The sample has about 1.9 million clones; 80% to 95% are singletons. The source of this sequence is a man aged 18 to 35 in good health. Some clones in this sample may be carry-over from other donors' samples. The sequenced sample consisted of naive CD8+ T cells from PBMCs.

The CDR3 nucleotides read TGTGCCAGCAGCGGTCCATATAGCAATCAGCCCCAGCATTTT. The encoded protein is CASSGPYSNQPQHF. The chain combines TRBV6-4 with TRBJ1-5; D not certain. CDR1 and CDR2 from the germline V gene are MRHNA and SNTAGT. The CDR3 is made up of 14 amino acids. The V and J ends lost 6 bases and 0 bases respectively, with 9 bases between them.